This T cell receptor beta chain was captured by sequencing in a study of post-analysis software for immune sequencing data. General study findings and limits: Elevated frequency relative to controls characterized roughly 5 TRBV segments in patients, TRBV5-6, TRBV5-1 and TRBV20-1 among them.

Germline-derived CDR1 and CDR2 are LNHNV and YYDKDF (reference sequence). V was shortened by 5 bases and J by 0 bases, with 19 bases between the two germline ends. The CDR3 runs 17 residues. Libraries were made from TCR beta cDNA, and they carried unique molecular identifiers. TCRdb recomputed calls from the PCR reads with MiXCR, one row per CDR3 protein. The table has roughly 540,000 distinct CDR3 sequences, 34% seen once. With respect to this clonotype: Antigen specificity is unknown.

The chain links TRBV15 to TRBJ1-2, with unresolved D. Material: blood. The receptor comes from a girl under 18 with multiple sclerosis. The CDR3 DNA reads TGTGCCACCAGCCCGAGCGTAGGGAAAACGGCTAACTATGGCTACACCTTC. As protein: CATSPSVGKTANYGYTF.